This paragraph covers one TCR beta chain sequence. Its antigen target is currently unknown. No qualities accompany the bases; no much larger clone lies one base away. This record comes from a study of cytomegalovirus exposure and HLA in healthy donors (dated by TCRdb to 2015 to 2018). Describing the broader study: An earlier analysis of approximately 640 of the donors reported approximately 290 Gb of sequence data and approximately 110 million unique TCR beta sequences from about 179 million T cells. Among 398 genotyped donors of the cohort, an average of roughly 240,000 unique TCR beta nucleotide sequences were sequenced per donor, about a sixth of them non-productive. The study aimed to test whether cataloging public T cell receptors could reveal signatures of past pathogen exposure. Alongside the repertoire data, information on donor age, sex, ethnicity and CMV serostatus was compiled. In addition to the first cohort of 650 to 750 subjects, a separate validation cohort of under 150 different subjects was used. To predict cytomegalovirus infection status, the study brought together high-throughput TCR immunosequencing, statistical association of individual TCRs with disease status, and machine learning. In an earlier analysis of around 540 of the donors, high-throughput TCR beta sequencing was used to judge whether each TCR beta V gene segment behaved as functional or pseudogenic. Using immunosequencing, the study profiled T cell repertoires from fewer than 850 subjects and related those repertoires to cytomegalovirus serostatus. Roughly 300 gigabases of sequencing data and about 92 million unique TCR sequences made up an early release that covered under 750 HLA-typed donors. All discovery cohort repertoires had been generated using a single sequencing platform. HLA typing included class I and class II loci at four-digit resolution. A handful of DR-DQ haplotypes were treated as single units for association and clustering because of strong linkage in the cohort. Typing coverage varied by locus: 629-630 donors for A, B, C, DRB1 and DQB1; some 520 for DQA1; some 610 for DPA1; approximately 470 for DPB1. A later genetic analysis took genome-wide SNP genotypes for about three fifths of the roughly 700 donors and used that subset as a discovery cohort. A later analysis re-analyzed previously published TCR beta repertoires from 500 to 700 donors and added high-resolution HLA genotyping to study TCR occurrence patterns. In the later analysis, no new phenotypic data were used to find candidate immune exposures; instead, reliance was placed on TCR beta sequences and their occurrence across donors. Of the approximately 400 genotyped donors, over 80% were placed in the genetic ancestry cluster associated with self-reported Caucasian donors.

General findings and caveats noted by the study authors: The classifier was reported to diagnose cytomegalovirus status with high specificity and sensitivity in both the original cohort and the validation cohort. A further reported finding was that TCR beta sequences accurately predicted the HLA-A and HLA-B alleles for most subjects in the first cohort. The presence/absence analyses assumed that sequencing depth was roughly uniform across donors, and that assumption may not be true. This cohort had only TCR beta chains sequenced, and the lack of alpha or paired-chain data limited which features could be detected. In vitro tests confirmed that a few of the cytomegalovirus-associated TCR beta chains recognize cytomegalovirus antigens. For the cohort, immune exposure information was limited to CMV serostatus. A total of roughly 160 TCR beta chains were listed by the study as associated with cytomegalovirus. According to a later analysis, TCR association rates differed among HLA loci, with DRB1 alleles showing the most associated TCRs and HLA-C alleles showing the fewest. Assigning TCR associations to individual alleles was difficult when HLA alleles, especially DR and DQ, strongly co-occurred. Broadly in line with IMGT annotations, most TCR beta V segments showed up in productive rearrangements about 87% or about 30% of the time in an earlier analysis of some 590 of the donors. According to the authors, the approach could potentially be generalized to other disease states and immunological phenotypes. Most TCR sequences were seen in very few donors, while some public TCRs were found in many individuals. A group of highly shared sequence variants was considered likely to be a technical artifact of the sequencing pipeline. Linkage disequilibrium might explain the correlated functional status among segregating V segments, but an unknown experimental factor could not be excluded. Specific HLA alleles were associated with 16,951 TCR beta sequences at a false discovery rate of 0.05 in a later analysis. Some IMGT-functional V segments, including TRBV6-2 and TRBV6-3, could not be told apart with the 87-base-pair reads, so those segments were excluded. Most CMV-associated TCR beta chains appeared to be HLA-restricted in a later analysis, and the HLA associations seemed to be driven largely by CMV exposure. Because some donors lacked HLA typing at each locus, the association tests relied only on the typed subset. Because counts were too low, more than 15 rarely observed V segments, including chromosome 9 orphons, were excluded from the earlier analysis of some 540 of the donors. V-gene and J-gene trimming of TCR beta chains was associated with a missense DCLRE1C variant in a later genetic analysis, and the association was replicated in an independent cohort. A later analysis reported that several top co-occurrence clusters appeared linked to parvovirus B19, influenza, CMV and Epstein-Barr virus. Compared with the approximately 670-donor mean, donors in an Asian-associated ancestry cluster had fewer N-insertions in productive TCRs, according to a later genetic analysis. In a later analysis, HLA-associated TCR beta chains showed more clonal expansion and lower generation probabilities than non-associated chains that were equally common.

Libraries were made using the immunoSEQ multiplex PCR assay. For the multiplex PCR, a mixture combining 60 forward primers for TCR Vbeta segments and 13 reverse primers for TCR Jbeta segments was used. A multiplex PCR assay on genomic DNA amplified the CDR3 region of rearranged TCR beta genes. The Illumina HiSeq System was used to sequence the amplified TCR beta libraries as 87-base-pair reads. The original pipeline was this. A later analysis counted about 80 million unique TCR beta chains across the 650 to 700 repertoires, and 10 million to 12 million of these chains were shared by at least two donors. Raw reads were error-corrected and collapsed into unique sequences by a nearest-neighbor algorithm in which closely related sequences were merged to remove PCR and sequencing errors. Alignment of CDR3 sequences to IMGT reference sequences was used to assign V, D and J gene segments. For a sequence to be retained, a match of at least six nucleotides was required to both a V gene segment and a J gene segment. Rearrangements were classified as productive when the CDR3 lacked stop codons and remained in frame with V and J, and all other rearrangements were classified as non-productive. Following IMGT convention, CDR3 was defined as the stretch from the second conserved V-encoded cysteine up to the conserved J-encoded phenylalanine. Sequences without an unambiguous match to a single V gene segment were excluded from the earlier analysis of several hundred of the donors. An earlier analysis of 587 of the donors called V segments functional above 56.7% productive rearrangements and segregating when the between-donor standard deviation exceeded 5%. A statistical classification framework was built for diagnosing cytomegalovirus status from the catalog of TCR beta chain sequences. In a later analysis, V and J genes were assigned by comparing TCR nucleotide sequences against IMGT/GENE-DB human TR gene sequences. A later analysis assigned CDR3 sequences and most-parsimonious VDJ recombination scenarios with the TCRdist pipeline. In a later analysis, each TCR beta chain was defined by its CDR3 amino acid sequence together with its V-gene family, and reads without a unique V-gene family were excluded. In a later analysis, around 650 highly shared, low-generation-probability nucleotide sequences were removed to address suspected cross-contamination and a sequencing artifact. In a later analysis, a clonal expansion index was calculated for each public chain from normalized within-repertoire ranks of inferred template counts. A later analysis computed generation probabilities with a VDJ recombination model fitted to out-of-frame rearrangements, and checked the results against IGoR. In a later analysis, hypergeometric tests were used to score TCR-TCR, TCR-HLA and TCR-CMV co-occurrence, with a repertoire-size bias correction applied to TCR pairs. In a later analysis, false discovery rates were estimated by permuting HLA or CMV assignments 20 times. In a later analysis, co-occurring TCRs were grouped with DBSCAN, and TCRdist sequence similarity was added when clustering was performed within HLA-allele-positive subsets. Repertoires with fewer than 30,000 or more than 120,000 public chains, plus five repertoires with anomalous nucleotide sharing, were excluded from co-occurrence clustering. This is the immuneACCESS table as TCRdb keeps it, with only in-frame sequences that have V and J called. A part of the clones is gone; compared with another copy, unresolved V genes explain less than half, and the rest is unexplained. V, J and clone size were drawn from that table, and D and trimming were deduced from the DNA. The sample table shows about 110,000 clones, and just over 70% are seen once. The ten biggest clones cover 0.65% to 0.85% of the sample.

The CDR3 runs 15 amino acids, cysteine and phenylalanine included. Only CDR3 DNA remains: 45 bases, in frame from the first base. For this chain, trimming is 2 bases at the V end and 4 bases at the J end, and the number of junction bases without a gene match is 7. CDR1 SGHRS and CDR2 YFSETQ were looked up in the germline V gene. In total, roughly 670 healthy bone marrow donors made up the cohort. Cohort members were all nominally healthy when sampled, although unrecorded immune exposures were likely present. The donor was CMV seronegative and was included in the group of a few hundred seronegative cohort members. Every donor gave a peripheral blood sample, and the peripheral blood mononuclear cells from that sample were used for TCR beta sequencing. Genomic DNA extraction from the blood cell samples was performed with the Qiagen DNeasy Blood Extraction Kit.

The chain was built from TRBV5-1 and TRBJ2-5, with 8 junctional bases fitting TRBD1. The sequence came from a boy between 5 and 17 years old in good health and CMV-seronegative. The material sequenced was PBMCs. The CDR3 here reads CASSFVTGGIETQYF. DNA sequence: TGCGCCAGCAGCTTTGTAACAGGGGGAATAGAGACCCAGTACTTC.